A single sample is the source of the 18 T cell receptor beta chains below, sequenced in a study of blood T cells in healthy people across ages. Together with a sample-barcoded 5' primer, a J-beta primer mix was included in a second PCR lasting roughly 6 to 12 cycles. TCRdb fed the 5' RACE reads into MiXCR, producing one record per CDR3 protein. The table has some 1,500,000 distinct CDR3 sequences, approximately 43% seen once. Source material: blood. These receptors were taken from a woman aged 18-29 years in good health.

The rearrangement links TRBV7-2 to TRBJ2-1; D not certain. V dropped 2 bases and J dropped 6 bases, with 14 bases sitting between them. The germline gives CDR1 SGHTA, CDR2 FQGNSA. This CDR3 contains 15 residues. The CDR3 bases are TGTGCCAGCAGCTTAATCGACTCGAGGTTCAATGAGCAGTTCTTC. The encoded protein is CASSLIDSRFNEQFF.

This clonotype was counted only a few times. The rearrangement uses TRBV12-5 and TRBJ2-7, with D perhaps assigned TRBD1 or TRBD2 (5 bases each). V shed 0 bases and J shed 6 bases, with 21 bases lying between them. The germline CDR1 and CDR2 sequences are LGHNT and FRNRAP. This CDR3 comprises 17 residues. The DNA for the CDR3 is TGTGCTAGTGGTTTGGTTACCTCCGGGACCCACGGGCGCGAGCAGTACTTC. Residues: CASGLVTSGTHGREQYF.

This chain joins TRBV10-3 and TRBJ2-1; 7 bases agree with TRBD2. This CDR3 has 15 amino acids. Germline V gene lookup returns CDR1 ENHRY and CDR2 SYGVKD. J lost 3 bases, V lost 8 bases, and 10 bases had no gene match. The CDR3 loop reads CAILGEGLSYNEQFF. The CDR3 DNA sequence: TGTGCCATCCTTGGGGAGGGGCTAAGCTACAATGAGCAGTTCTTC.

The DNA of the CDR3 is TGTGCCACCAGTAGGGCAGGGGTCGACCAGCCCCAGCATTTT. It encodes CATSRAGVDQPQHF. This chain connects TRBV24-1 to TRBJ1-5, with a possible D match to TRBD1 (6 bases). The CDR3 consists of 14 residues. The V and J ends lost 6 bases and 7 bases respectively, with 15 bases between them. The germline V gene encodes CDR1 KGHDR and CDR2 SFDVKD.

This clonotype was seen a few times. CDR3 bases: TGTGCTAGTGGTTTAGGGATGGGGGCTAATGACACTGAAGCTTTCTTT. Residues: CASGLGMGANDTEAFF. This rearrangement joins TRBV12-5 to TRBJ1-1, with D tentatively TRBD1 (6 bases). CDR1 is LGHNT, CDR2 FRNRAP, per germline. The CDR3 is made up of 16 amino acids. Between the trimmed V and J ends, which lost 3 bases and 3 bases, there was a span of 17 bases.

The V call is TRBV20-1, the J call TRBJ1-6; a possible D gene is TRBD1 (6 bases). The germline V gene has CDR1 DFQATT and CDR2 SNEGSKA (reference sequence). This CDR3 has 15 amino acids. V was trimmed by 0 bases and J by 10 bases, leaving 16 bases between them. The CDR3 DNA reads as TGCAGTGCTAGAGATCGAACCAGGGGTCAATCACCCCTCCACTTT. Amino acid sequence: CSARDRTRGQSPLHF.

V and J are TRBV11-1 and TRBJ2-3, with 8 bases matching TRBD1. Per the germline V gene, CDR1 is SGHAT and CDR2 is FQDESV (reference sequence). J gave up 4 bases and V 4 bases, and 7 bases lay outside the gene matches. This CDR3 has 15 amino acids. The DNA for the CDR3 is TGTGCCAGCAGCTCGGCGTCAGGGGGCTCAGATACGCAGTATTTT. Amino acids: CASSSASGGSDTQYF.

The chain uses TRBV6-5 and TRBJ2-3; TRBD2 is a possible D gene (6 bases). This CDR3 comprises 15 residues. Trimming took off 5 bases at V and 5 bases at J, with 17 bases between the two ends. Germline CDR1 is MNHEY and CDR2 is SVGAGI. The CDR3 sequence: CASSVGGQSGDTQYF. CDR3 nucleotides: TGTGCCAGCAGTGTCGGGGGTCAGAGTGGAGATACGCAGTATTTT.

V gene TRBV29-1 combines with J gene TRBJ1-3; D gene ambiguous. Germline V gene lookup returns CDR1 SQVTM and CDR2 ANQGSEA. This CDR3 is 16 amino acids long. V was cut by 2 bases and J by 0 bases, with 14 bases left in between. CDR3 nucleotides: TGCAGCGTTGAATATCACACCTGGTACTCTGGAAACACCATATATTTT. This translates into CSVEYHTWYSGNTIYF.

This clonotype was observed a single time. The rearrangement joins TRBV15 to TRBJ1-1; D ambiguous. The CDR3 extends over 14 amino acids. Trimming removed 3 bases from V and 3 bases from J, with 11 bases in between. Germline lookup yields CDR1 LNHNV and CDR2 YYDKDF (reference sequence). CDR3 bases: TGTGCCACCAGCAGGTCGACATCTTACACTGAAGCTTTCTTT. The encoded protein is CATSRSTSYTEAFF.

In this sample, this clonotype turned up many times. The gene calls are TRBV7-8 and TRBJ2-7; no clear D. Trimming stripped 1 base from V and 6 bases from J, with 13 bases between. The CDR3 runs to 14 residues. Germline V gene lookup returns CDR1 SGHVS and CDR2 FQNEAQ. The CDR3 DNA sequence: TGTGCCAGCAGCTTAGTAGTATCTCCTACCGAGCAGTACTTC. Translating gives CASSLVVSPTEQYF.

The rearrangement links TRBV12-3 or TRBV12-4 to TRBJ2-7; TRBD2 agrees at 15 bases. The V gene end was trimmed by 5 bases and the J gene end by 9 bases; junction bases not matched to a gene: 8. The CDR3 runs 15 residues. CDR3 coding DNA: TGTGCCAGCAGTCTTGGACTAGCGGGAGGGCAGGGGCAGTACTTC. This translates into CASSLGLAGGQGQYF.

Many counts were recorded for this clonotype. This chain connects TRBV10-3 to TRBJ2-3; TRBD2 matches 9 bases. From germline, CDR1 is ENHRY and CDR2 SYGVKD. V lost 5 bases to trimming and J lost 0 bases; unmatched junction nucleotides: 0. There are 14 residues in the CDR3. The CDR3 loop is CAISLAGSTDTQYF. DNA of the CDR3: TGTGCCATCAGTCTAGCGGGGAGCACAGATACGCAGTATTTT.

This clonotype was picked up a small number of times. This chain joins TRBV12-3 or TRBV12-4 and TRBJ2-3, with TRBD2 matching over 11 bases. The CDR3 runs to 18 residues. V lost 6 bases to trimming and J lost 0 bases; unmatched junction nucleotides: 11. CDR3 nucleotides: TGTGCCAGCAGCCTGTCGCTAGCGGGGGGAACCAGCACAGATACGCAGTATTTT. Translating it yields CASSLSLAGGTSTDTQYF.

The CDR3 spells CASSQREFRDTQYF. The CDR3, as DNA: TGCGCCAGCAGCCAGCGGGAGTTCAGGGATACGCAGTATTTT. This chain links TRBV4-3 with TRBJ2-3; 7 bases agree with TRBD2. V trimming: 3 bases; J trimming: 6 bases; junction bases outside the gene matches: 6. The CDR3 sequence is 14 residues long. CDR1 is LGHNA, CDR2 YSLEER, per germline.

DNA for the CDR3: TGTGCCAGCAACCAAGGGTCAGTCGGTCCGGATACGCAGTATTTT. It codes for CASNQGSVGPDTQYF. The chain links TRBV7-2 to TRBJ2-3; D gene uncertain. V lost 7 bases and J 6 bases, leaving 20 bases between the germline ends. The CDR3 is made up of 15 amino acids. Germline values: CDR1 SGHTA, CDR2 FQGNSA.

The chain links TRBV7-2 to TRBJ2-7; D gene ambiguous. The germline V gene has CDR1 SGHTA and CDR2 FQGNSA. This CDR3 contains 14 residues. The V and J ends lost 0 bases and 2 bases respectively, with 8 bases between them. For the CDR3, the DNA is TGTGCCAGCAGCTTAGCCCCGGAAGCCTACGAGCAGTACTTC. This sequence encodes CASSLAPEAYEQYF.

V is TRBV5-1 and J is TRBJ2-4; D is perhaps TRBD2 (6 bases). The V and J ends lost 0 bases and 5 bases respectively, with 12 bases between them. The CDR3 covers 15 residues. Germline V gene sequence: CDR1 SGHRS, CDR2 YFSETQ. CDR3 in DNA: TGCGCCAGCAGCTTGGAGGCGGGGATGGAAAACATTCAGTACTTC. Translating it yields CASSLEAGMENIQYF.